Each of the 10 T cell receptor beta chains below was sequenced from the same sample in a study of T cells after yellow fever vaccination. TCRdb re-called the 5' RACE reads through MiXCR, storing one row per CDR3 protein. The sample yields over 250,000 distinct CDR3 sequences, around 4.9% seen once. The sequences come from CD4+ T cells sorted from PBMCs, collected on the day of the yellow fever booster vaccination. Receptors were obtained from a man aged 18 to 35 who received the YFV17D yellow fever vaccine.

This clonotype was seen many times. This chain links TRBV5-4 with TRBJ2-1; D perhaps matches TRBD2 (6 bases). This CDR3 comprises 17 residues. Germline CDR1 SGHNT, CDR2 YYREEE (reference sequence). V lost 5 bases to trimming and J lost 0 bases, with 18 bases between them. CDR3 region: CASRRDFWDPSYNEQFF. As DNA, the CDR3 is TGTGCCAGCAGGAGGGACTTCTGGGACCCCTCCTACAATGAGCAGTTCTTC.

This clonotype was counted at least ten times. The V call is TRBV12-3 or TRBV12-4, the J call TRBJ2-3; D is perhaps TRBD2 (5 bases). V was pared by 3 bases and J by 6 bases, with 7 bases between. This CDR3 has 12 amino acids. The CDR3 spells CASSFIADTQYF. DNA of the CDR3: TGTGCCAGCAGTTTTATAGCGGATACGCAGTATTTT.

In this sample, this clonotype turned up a few times. CDR3 nucleotides: TGTGCCAGCAGTTGGCGGACGCTGAACACTGAAGCTTTCTTT. Its protein is CASSWRTLNTEAFF. The chain carries TRBV12-3 or TRBV12-4 and TRBJ1-1; D remains unclear. V was shortened by 4 bases and J by 0 bases, with 9 bases between the two germline ends. The length of the CDR3 is 14 residues.

Ten or more counts support this clonotype. The V and J genes are TRBV4-3 and TRBJ1-1; D gene ambiguous. The CDR3 sequence is 14 residues long. Per the germline V gene, CDR1 is LGHNA and CDR2 is YSLEER. V was cut by 0 bases and J by 7 bases, with 12 bases left in between. CDR3 loop: CASSQDTGVGEAFF. Here the CDR3 DNA reads TGCGCCAGCAGCCAAGATACTGGGGTCGGTGAAGCTTTCTTT.

This clonotype was counted between two and nine times. The chain joins TRBV29-1 to TRBJ1-1; 10 bases map to TRBD1. Germline lookup yields CDR1 SQVTM and CDR2 ANQGSEA. V was clipped by 1 base and J by 5 bases; unmatched bases: 1. This CDR3 spans 13 amino acids. CDR3 region: CSVEGTGGTEAFF. The CDR3 DNA sequence: TGCAGCGTTGAAGGGACAGGGGGAACTGAAGCTTTCTTT.

J is TRBJ2-7 and V is TRBV10-3; 10 positions agree with TRBD2. The CDR3 extends over 16 amino acids. V shed 4 bases, J shed 6 bases, and the junction held 12 bases outside the gene matches. Germline assignment: CDR1 ENHRY and CDR2 SYGVKD. CDR3 sequence reads: CAISGELAGKGGEQYV. CDR3 in DNA: TGTGCCATCAGTGGGGAACTAGCGGGGAAAGGTGGCGAGCAGTACGTC.

The CDR3 coding sequence is TGCGCCAGCAGCACCCTTCTAGCGGGGGTGTCAGATACGCAGTATTTT. Translation gives CASSTLLAGVSDTQYF. The chain uses TRBV5-1 and TRBJ2-3; 10 bases align to TRBD2. J lost 4 bases, V lost 4 bases, and 9 bases had no gene match. The CDR3 covers 16 residues. CDR1 and CDR2 (germline): SGHRS, YFSETQ.

The rearrangement uses TRBV19 and TRBJ1-2, with D possibly being TRBD1 (5 bases). CDR1 is LNHDA and CDR2 is SQIVND in the germline V gene (reference sequence). The V end was cut by 3 bases, the J end by 6 bases, with 14 bases between. The CDR3 has 14 residues. The CDR3 sequence is CASSITRGSDGYTF. CDR3 DNA sequence: TGTGCCAGTAGTATTACTCGGGGGTCGGATGGCTACACCTTC.

This clonotype has a handful of counts. This sequence joins TRBV12-3 or TRBV12-4 and TRBJ1-2; D is ambiguous. The V end was cut by 2 bases, the J end by 8 bases, with 18 bases between. The CDR3 sequence is 15 residues long. The CDR3 protein is CASSLRLGRPEGYTF. The CDR3 DNA reads as TGTGCCAGCAGTTTACGGCTCGGTAGGCCGGAGGGCTACACCTTC.

The chain carries TRBV20-1 and TRBJ2-7, with 8 bases identical to TRBD1. The CDR3 is 13 amino acids. The trim removed 6 bases at V and 2 bases at J, leaving 6 bases unmatched. The germline V gene has CDR1 DFQATT and CDR2 SNEGSKA (reference sequence). The CDR3 reads CSATDRAPYEQYF. CDR3 DNA: TGCAGTGCGACGGACAGGGCTCCCTACGAGCAGTACTTC.